This paragraph reports one T cell receptor beta chain. 60 Vbeta and 13 Jbeta primers were used in PCR. Produced via immunoSEQ multiplex PCR; TCRdb's table is partial and in-frame only. The data contain under 200,000 clones, nearly 80% of them singletons. The length of the CDR3 is 16 residues. J gave up 3 bases and V 6 bases, and 7 bases lay outside the gene matches. Germline V CDR1 and CDR2: SNHLY, FYNNEI. These data come from a study of cytomegalovirus exposure and HLA in healthy donors. The clonotype comes from a man aged 45 to 65 in good health and CMV-seropositive. Sequencing was carried out using PBMCs. This chain connects TRBV2 to TRBJ2-7; the match to TRBD2 covers 14 bases. The DNA for the CDR3 is TGTGCCAGCAGCCTTATCGGGACTAGCGGGGGCTACGAGCAGTACTTC. This sequence encodes CASSLIGTSGGYEQYF.